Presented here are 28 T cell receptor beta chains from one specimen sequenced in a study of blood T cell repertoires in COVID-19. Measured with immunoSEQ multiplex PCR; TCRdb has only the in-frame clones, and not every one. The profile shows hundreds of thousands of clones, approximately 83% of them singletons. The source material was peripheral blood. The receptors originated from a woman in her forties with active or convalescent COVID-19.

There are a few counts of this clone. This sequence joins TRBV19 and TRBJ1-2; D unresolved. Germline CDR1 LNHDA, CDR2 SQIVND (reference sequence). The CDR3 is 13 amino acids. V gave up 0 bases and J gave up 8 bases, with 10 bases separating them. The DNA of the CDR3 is TGTGCCAGTAGTATAGATAGGAGAGGAGGCTACACCTTC. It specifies CASSIDRRGGYTF.

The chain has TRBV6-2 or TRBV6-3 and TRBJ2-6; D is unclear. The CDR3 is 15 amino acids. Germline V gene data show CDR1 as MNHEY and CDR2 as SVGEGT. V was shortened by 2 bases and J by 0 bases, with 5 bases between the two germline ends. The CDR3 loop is CASSYTVSGANVLTF. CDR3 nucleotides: TGTGCCAGCAGTTACACAGTCTCTGGGGCCAACGTCCTGACTTTC.

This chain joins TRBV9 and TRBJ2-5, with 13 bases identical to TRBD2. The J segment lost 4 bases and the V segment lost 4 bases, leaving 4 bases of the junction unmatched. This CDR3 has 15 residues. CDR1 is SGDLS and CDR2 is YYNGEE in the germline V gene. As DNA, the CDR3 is TGTGCCAGCAGCACTCGACTAGCGGGAGGAGAGACCCAGTACTTC. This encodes CASSTRLAGGETQYF.

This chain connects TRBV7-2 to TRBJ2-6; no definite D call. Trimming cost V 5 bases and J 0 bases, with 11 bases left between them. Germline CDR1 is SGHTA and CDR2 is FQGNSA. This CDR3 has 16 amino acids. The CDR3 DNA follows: TGTGCCAGCAGCCCACATACGAACTCTGGGGCCAACGTCCTGACTTTC. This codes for CASSPHTNSGANVLTF.

The CDR3 DNA is TGTGCCAGTAGGGACCCTCCAGGACGCGGGTTTGCAACTAATGAAAAACTGTTTTTT. This encodes CASRDPPGRGFATNEKLFF. The chain joins TRBV19 to TRBJ1-4; no definite D call. V was shortened by 6 bases and J by 0 bases, with 23 bases between the two germline ends. Germline V gives CDR1 LNHDA, CDR2 SQIVND (reference sequence). The length of the CDR3 is 19 residues.

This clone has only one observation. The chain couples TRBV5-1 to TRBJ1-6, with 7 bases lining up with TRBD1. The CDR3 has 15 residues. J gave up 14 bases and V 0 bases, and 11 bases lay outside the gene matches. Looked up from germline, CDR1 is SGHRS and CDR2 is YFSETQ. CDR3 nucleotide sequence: TGCGCCAGCAGCTTGGAAACAGGGGAAGGCTGGGCCCTCCACTTT. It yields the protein CASSLETGEGWALHF.

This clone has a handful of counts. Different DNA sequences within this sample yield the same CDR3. CDR3 nucleotide sequence: TGTGCCAGCAGCCTTACCGGTTACGAGCAGTACTTC. Residues: CASSLTGYEQYF. The chain combines TRBV11-2 with TRBJ2-7, with unresolved D. CDR1 is SGHAT and CDR2 is FQNNGV in the germline V gene. The germline V and J ends were trimmed by 5 bases and 4 bases, with 9 bases remaining between them. The CDR3 has 12 residues.

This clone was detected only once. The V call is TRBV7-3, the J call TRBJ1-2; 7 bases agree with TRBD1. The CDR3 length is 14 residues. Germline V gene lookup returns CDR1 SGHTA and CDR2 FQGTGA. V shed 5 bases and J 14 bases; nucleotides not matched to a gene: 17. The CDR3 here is CASSRGQDYYVTTF. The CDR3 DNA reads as TGTGCCAGCAGCCGAGGACAGGATTACTATGTGACGACCTTC.

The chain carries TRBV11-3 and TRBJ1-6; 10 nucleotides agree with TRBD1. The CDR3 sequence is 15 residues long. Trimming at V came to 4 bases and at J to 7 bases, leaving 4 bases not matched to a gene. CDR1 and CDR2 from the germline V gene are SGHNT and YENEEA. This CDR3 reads CASSSGTGDNSPLHF. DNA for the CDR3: TGTGCCAGCAGCTCGGGGACAGGGGACAATTCACCCCTCCACTTT.

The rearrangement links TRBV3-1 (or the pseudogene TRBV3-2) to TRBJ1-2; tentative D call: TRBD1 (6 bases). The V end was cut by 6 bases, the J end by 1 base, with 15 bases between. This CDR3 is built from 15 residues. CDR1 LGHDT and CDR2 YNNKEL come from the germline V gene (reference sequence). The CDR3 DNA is TGTGCCAGCAGTTCCCTGGACAGAATTAACTATGGCTACACCTTC. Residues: CASSSLDRINYGYTF.

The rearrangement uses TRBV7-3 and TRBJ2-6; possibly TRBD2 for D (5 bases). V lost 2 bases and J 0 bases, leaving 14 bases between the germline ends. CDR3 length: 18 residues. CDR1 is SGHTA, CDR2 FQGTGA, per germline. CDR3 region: CASSLRAEGYSGANVLTF. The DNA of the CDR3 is TGTGCCAGCAGCTTACGGGCAGAGGGATACTCTGGGGCCAACGTCCTGACTTTC.

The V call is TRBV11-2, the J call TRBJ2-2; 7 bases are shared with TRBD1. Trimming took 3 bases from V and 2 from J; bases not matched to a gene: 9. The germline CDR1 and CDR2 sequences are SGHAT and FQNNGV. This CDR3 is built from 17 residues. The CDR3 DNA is TGTGCCAGCAGCTTTCGGGCGACAGGGCAAAACACCGGGGAGCTGTTTTTT. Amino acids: CASSFRATGQNTGELFF.

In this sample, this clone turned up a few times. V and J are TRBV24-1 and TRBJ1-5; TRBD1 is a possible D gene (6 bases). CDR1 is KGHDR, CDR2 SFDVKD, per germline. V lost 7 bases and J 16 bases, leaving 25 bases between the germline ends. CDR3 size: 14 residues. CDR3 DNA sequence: TGTGCCACCAGCGACAGGACGGTACCCCCGACCATCCATTTT. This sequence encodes CATSDRTVPPTIHF.

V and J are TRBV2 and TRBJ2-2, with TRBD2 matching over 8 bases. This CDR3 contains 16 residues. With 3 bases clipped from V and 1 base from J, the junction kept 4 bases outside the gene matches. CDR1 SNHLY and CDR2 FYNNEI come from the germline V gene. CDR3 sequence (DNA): TGTGCCAGCAGTGATCGGCTAGCGGGGAACACCGGGGAGCTGTTTTTT. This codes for CASSDRLAGNTGELFF.

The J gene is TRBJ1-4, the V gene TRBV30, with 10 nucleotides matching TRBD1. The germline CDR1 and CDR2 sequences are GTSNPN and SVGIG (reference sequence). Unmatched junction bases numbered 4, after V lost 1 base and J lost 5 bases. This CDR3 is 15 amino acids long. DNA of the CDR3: TGTGCCTGGAGTGCGACAGGGGGCGCCAATGAAAAACTGTTTTTT. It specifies CAWSATGGANEKLFF. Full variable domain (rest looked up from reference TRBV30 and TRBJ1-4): SQTIHQWPATLVQPVGSPLSLECTVEGTSNPNLYWYRQAAGRGLQLLFYSVGIGQISSEVPQNLSASRPQDRQFILSSKKLLLSDSGFYLCAWSATGGANEKLFFGSGTQLSVL.

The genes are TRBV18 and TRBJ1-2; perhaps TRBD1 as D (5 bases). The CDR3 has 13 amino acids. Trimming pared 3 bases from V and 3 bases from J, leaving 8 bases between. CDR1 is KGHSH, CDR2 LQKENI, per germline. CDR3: CASSPGQHYGYTF. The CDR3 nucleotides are TGTGCCAGCTCACCGGGGCAGCACTATGGCTACACCTTC.

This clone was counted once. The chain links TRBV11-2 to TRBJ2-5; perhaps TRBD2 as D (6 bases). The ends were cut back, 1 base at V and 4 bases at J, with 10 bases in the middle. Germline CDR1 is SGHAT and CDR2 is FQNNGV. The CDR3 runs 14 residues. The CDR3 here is CASSLALAVETQYF. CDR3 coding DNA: TGTGCCAGCAGCTTAGCACTAGCAGTAGAGACCCAGTACTTC.

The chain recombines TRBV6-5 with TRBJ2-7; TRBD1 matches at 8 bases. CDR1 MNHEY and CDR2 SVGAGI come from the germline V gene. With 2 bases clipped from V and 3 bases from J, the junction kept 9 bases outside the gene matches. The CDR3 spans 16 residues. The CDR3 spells CASSYALGQVLYEQYF. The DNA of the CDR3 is TGTGCCAGCAGTTACGCACTGGGACAGGTACTCTACGAGCAGTACTTC.

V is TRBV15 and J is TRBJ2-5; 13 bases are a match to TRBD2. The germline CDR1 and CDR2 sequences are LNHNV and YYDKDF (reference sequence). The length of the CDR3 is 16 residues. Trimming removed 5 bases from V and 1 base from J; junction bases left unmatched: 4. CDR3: CATSGWTSGGQETQYF. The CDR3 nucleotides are TGTGCCACCAGCGGATGGACTAGCGGGGGCCAAGAGACCCAGTACTTC.

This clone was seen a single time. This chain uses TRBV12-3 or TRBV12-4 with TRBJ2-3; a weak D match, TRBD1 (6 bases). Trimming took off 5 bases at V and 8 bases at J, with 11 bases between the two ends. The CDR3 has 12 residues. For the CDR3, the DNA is TGTGCCAGCAGTAACAGGGAGAGTACGCAGTATTTT. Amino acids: CASSNRESTQYF.

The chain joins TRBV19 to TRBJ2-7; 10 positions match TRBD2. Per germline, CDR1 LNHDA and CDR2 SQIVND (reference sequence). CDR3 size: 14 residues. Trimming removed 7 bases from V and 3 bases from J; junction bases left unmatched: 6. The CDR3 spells CASTPSGGDYEQYF. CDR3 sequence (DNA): TGTGCCAGTACCCCCAGCGGGGGGGACTACGAGCAGTACTTC.

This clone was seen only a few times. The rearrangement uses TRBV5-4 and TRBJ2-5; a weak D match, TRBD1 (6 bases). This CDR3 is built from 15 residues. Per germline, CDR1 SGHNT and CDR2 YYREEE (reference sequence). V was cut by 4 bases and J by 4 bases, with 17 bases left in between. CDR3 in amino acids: CASSQKQGSGETQYF. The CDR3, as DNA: TGTGCCAGCAGCCAGAAGCAGGGGAGTGGAGAGACCCAGTACTTC.

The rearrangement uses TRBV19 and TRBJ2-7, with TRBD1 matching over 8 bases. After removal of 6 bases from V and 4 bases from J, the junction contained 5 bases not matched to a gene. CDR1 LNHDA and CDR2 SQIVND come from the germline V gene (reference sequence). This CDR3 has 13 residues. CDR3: CASSQTGEYEQYF. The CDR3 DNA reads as TGTGCCAGTAGCCAGACAGGGGAGTACGAGCAGTACTTC.

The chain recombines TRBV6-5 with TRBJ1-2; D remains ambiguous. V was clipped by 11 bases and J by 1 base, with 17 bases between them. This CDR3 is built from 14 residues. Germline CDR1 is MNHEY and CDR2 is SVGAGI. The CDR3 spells CASASAGGNYGYTF. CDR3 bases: TGTGCCTCCGCATCGGCGGGAGGTAACTATGGCTACACCTTC.

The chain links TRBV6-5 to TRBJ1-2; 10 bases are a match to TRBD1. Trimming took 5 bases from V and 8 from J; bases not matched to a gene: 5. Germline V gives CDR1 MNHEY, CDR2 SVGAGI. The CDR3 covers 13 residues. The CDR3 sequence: CASSSRTGGGYTF. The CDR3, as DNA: TGTGCCAGCAGTAGCCGGACAGGGGGAGGCTACACCTTC.

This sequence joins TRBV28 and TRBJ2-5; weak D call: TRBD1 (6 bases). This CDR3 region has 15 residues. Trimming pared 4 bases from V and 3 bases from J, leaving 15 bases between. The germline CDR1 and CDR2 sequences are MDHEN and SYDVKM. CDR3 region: CASSSPRTEEETQYF. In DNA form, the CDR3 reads TGTGCCAGCAGTTCCCCCCGGACAGAGGAAGAGACCCAGTACTTC.

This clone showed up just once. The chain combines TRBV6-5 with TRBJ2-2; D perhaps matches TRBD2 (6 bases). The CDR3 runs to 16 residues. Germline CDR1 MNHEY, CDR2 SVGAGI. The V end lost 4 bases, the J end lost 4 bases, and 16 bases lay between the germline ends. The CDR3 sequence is CASSSSGGGTTGELFF. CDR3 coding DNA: TGTGCCAGCAGTTCCAGCGGAGGAGGGACCACCGGGGAGCTGTTTTTT.

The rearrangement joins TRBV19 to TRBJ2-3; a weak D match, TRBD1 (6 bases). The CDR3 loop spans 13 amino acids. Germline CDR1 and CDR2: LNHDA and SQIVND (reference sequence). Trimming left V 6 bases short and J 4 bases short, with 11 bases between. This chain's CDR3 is CASRAQGSDTQYF. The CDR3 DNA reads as TGTGCCAGTAGGGCACAGGGATCAGATACGCAGTATTTT.